These 21 T cell receptor beta chains were sequenced from one sample in a study of PD-L1 blockade in urothelial cancer. Method: immunoSEQ multiplex PCR; TCRdb's copy keeps in-frame clones and lacks some. The profile shows about 79,000 clones, over 80% of them singletons. Noted time point: pretreatment peripheral blood. Sequencing was performed on PBMCs, taken around atezolizumab (anti-PD-L1) treatment. Receptors originate from a man aged 40-49 years with urothelial cancer.

The chain has TRBV2 and TRBJ2-5; maybe TRBD1 (5 bases). Trimming left V 5 bases short and J 5 bases short, with 9 bases between. The germline V gene has CDR1 SNHLY and CDR2 FYNNEI. The CDR3 runs 12 residues. This chain's CDR3 is CASSQGMETQYF. The CDR3 DNA is TGTGCCAGCAGTCAGGGAATGGAGACCCAGTACTTC.

The V gene is TRBV5-1, the J gene TRBJ2-7, with 14 bases lining up with TRBD2. Germline V CDR1 and CDR2: SGHRS, YFSETQ. The CDR3 runs to 16 residues. V was pared by 4 bases and J by 6 bases, with 9 bases of the junction left unmatched. The CDR3 region has the DNA TGCGCCAGCAGCAAGGAAGGACTAGCGGGAGGCTTCGAGCAGTACTTC. It is translated as CASSKEGLAGGFEQYF. Variable domain in full (rest from reference TRBV5-1 and TRBJ2-7): KAGVTQTPRYLIKTRGQQVTLSCSPISGHRSVSWYQQTPGQGLQFLFEYFSETQRNKGNFPGRFSGRQFSNSRSEMNVSTLELGDSALYLCASSKEGLAGGFEQYFGPGTRLTVT.

The chain has TRBV6-1 and TRBJ2-7, with D tentatively TRBD1 (5 bases). The CDR3 runs 11 residues. The V end lost 6 bases, the J end lost 6 bases, and 9 bases lay between the germline ends. Looked up from germline, CDR1 is MNHNS and CDR2 is SASEGT. The CDR3 protein is CASRGRVEQYF. For the CDR3, the DNA is TGTGCCAGCAGGGGCAGGGTCGAGCAGTACTTC.

The V and J genes are TRBV4-2 and TRBJ2-3, with TRBD1 matching over 10 bases. CDR1 LGHNA and CDR2 YNFKEQ come from the germline V gene. The CDR3 has 17 amino acids. V was clipped by 3 bases and J by 2 bases; unmatched bases: 8. This CDR3 is CASSQKTGGIATDTQYF. Here the CDR3 DNA reads TGTGCCAGCAGCCAGAAGACAGGGGGCATTGCCACAGATACGCAGTATTTT.

The chain carries TRBV4-3 and TRBJ2-1; D remains unclear. Germline CDR1 LGHNA, CDR2 YSLEER. This CDR3 region has 13 residues. The V end lost 1 base, the J end lost 5 bases, and 6 bases lay between the germline ends. This chain's CDR3 is CASSQGAHNEQFF. In DNA form, the CDR3 reads TGCGCCAGCAGCCAAGGGGCACACAATGAGCAGTTCTTC.

The chain employs TRBV11-3 and TRBJ2-2, with 7 bases fitting TRBD1. V shed 2 bases, J shed 0 bases, and the junction held 3 bases outside the gene matches. CDR1 SGHNT and CDR2 YENEEA come from the germline V gene. This CDR3 comprises 16 residues. The DNA of the CDR3 is TGTGCCAGCAGCTTAAGTGGGACAGCGAACACCGGGGAGCTGTTTTTT. Translated: CASSLSGTANTGELFF.

The count of this clone is one. This chain joins TRBV6-5 and TRBJ1-4; TRBD1 is a possible D gene (5 bases). The CDR3 consists of 14 residues. Trimming shortened V by 8 bases and J by 5 bases, and 15 bases separated the two germline ends. The germline gives CDR1 MNHEY, CDR2 SVGAGI. The CDR3 DNA reads as TGTGCCAGCGGCGACAGACAAGGGAATGAAAAACTGTTTTTT. This encodes CASGDRQGNEKLFF.

This clone was recorded once. The chain is built from TRBV18 and TRBJ1-2; D not resolved. The CDR3 has 13 residues. Germline V gives CDR1 KGHSH, CDR2 LQKENI. The V and J ends lost 1 base and 3 bases respectively, with 6 bases between them. The CDR3 spells CASSPLADYGYTF. CDR3 bases: TGTGCCAGCTCACCACTGGCAGACTATGGCTACACCTTC. Drawing the rest from reference TRBV18 and TRBJ1-2, the complete variable domain is NAGVMQNPRHLVRRRGQEARLRCSPMKGHSHVYWYRQLPEEGLKFMVYLQKENIIDESGMPKERFSAEFPKEGPSILRIQQVVRGDSAAYFCASSPLADYGYTFGSGTRLTVV.

The chain links TRBV5-4 to TRBJ1-3; 7 bases align to TRBD1. V shed 4 bases, J shed 8 bases, and the junction held 6 bases outside the gene matches. Germline assignment: CDR1 SGHNT and CDR2 YYREEE (reference sequence). CDR3 length equals 13 residues. CDR3 loop: CASSPGTVDTIYF. In DNA, the CDR3 is TGTGCCAGCAGCCCTGGGACAGTAGACACCATATATTTT.

In its sample, this clone was seen a few times. The chain recombines TRBV5-1 with TRBJ2-1, with D unresolved. V was trimmed by 0 bases and J by 8 bases, leaving 12 bases between them. CDR1 and CDR2 from the germline V gene are SGHRS and YFSETQ. There are 14 residues in the CDR3. The CDR3 DNA follows: TGCGCCAGCAGCTTGGTAGAGGCTGGAGATGAGCAGTTCTTC. Its protein product is CASSLVEAGDEQFF.

The chain combines TRBV10-2 with TRBJ2-2; TRBD2 matches at 9 bases. The junction had 2 bases not matched to a gene; V was cut back by 3 bases and J by 6 bases. Germline V gives CDR1 WSHSY, CDR2 SAAADI. The CDR3 runs 14 residues. The CDR3 protein is CASSDSGSSGELFF. The CDR3 nucleotides are TGCGCCAGCAGTGATAGCGGGAGTTCCGGGGAGCTGTTTTTT.

This clone was seen more than once but under ten times. The chain carries TRBV5-6 and TRBJ2-7; 8 bases map to TRBD1. CDR3 size: 16 residues. Germline V CDR1 and CDR2: SGHDT, YYEEEE. The V segment lost 0 bases and the J segment 2 bases; nucleotides outside the gene matches: 7. The CDR3 region has the DNA TGTGCCAGCAGCTTGGACAGGGGGGAGGTAGCCTACGAGCAGTACTTC. Translated: CASSLDRGEVAYEQYF.

The chain combines TRBV7-9 with TRBJ1-5, with TRBD1 as a possible D gene (5 bases). The germline CDR1 and CDR2 sequences are SEHNR and FQNEAQ (reference sequence). The CDR3 spans 15 residues. The V end was cut by 1 base, the J end by 5 bases, with 12 bases between. The DNA for the CDR3 is TGTGCCAGCAGCTTAGTGGGGCCGGGGGATCAGCCCCAGCATTTT. The encoded protein is CASSLVGPGDQPQHF.

The V and J genes are TRBV19 and TRBJ1-1; weak D call: TRBD1 (6 bases). The V end was cut by 9 bases, the J end by 5 bases, with 16 bases between. The germline CDR1 and CDR2 sequences are LNHDA and SQIVND (reference sequence). The CDR3 contains 13 residues. This CDR3 reads CASRQVRKTEAFF. The CDR3 coding sequence is TGTGCCAGCAGACAGGTTAGGAAAACTGAAGCTTTCTTT.

This clone showed up just once. The genes are TRBV2 and TRBJ2-2, with a tentative D call TRBD1 (5 bases). The V end was cut by 4 bases, the J end by 5 bases, with 8 bases between. In germline, CDR1 is SNHLY, CDR2 FYNNEI. The CDR3 totals 13 residues. The chain's CDR3 is CASSAQGTGELFF. In DNA form, the CDR3 reads TGTGCCAGCAGTGCTCAGGGAACCGGGGAGCTGTTTTTT.

The chain links TRBV5-5 to TRBJ2-5, with TRBD2 identical over 10 bases. V was pared by 3 bases and J by 5 bases, with 7 bases of the junction left unmatched. Per the germline V gene, CDR1 is SGHKS and CDR2 is YYEKEE (reference sequence). This CDR3 has 15 residues. CDR3 bases: TGTGCCAGCAGCTACGCAGCGGGAGGGCCTGAGACCCAGTACTTC. Protein: CASSYAAGGPETQYF.

The chain joins TRBV28 to TRBJ1-5; TRBD1 matches 8 bases. J was trimmed by 9 bases and V by 2 bases; bases with no gene match: 6. Germline assignment: CDR1 MDHEN and CDR2 SYDVKM. The CDR3 is 14 amino acids. This chain's CDR3 is CASSLPRGLRPQHF. Written as DNA, the CDR3 is TGTGCCAGCAGTTTACCCAGGGGGCTAAGGCCCCAGCATTTT.

The table lists this clone with a count of one. The chain's CDR3 is CASSNREPRYNEQFF. CDR3 coding DNA: TGCGCCAGCAGCAACCGGGAGCCCAGATACAATGAGCAGTTCTTC. The rearrangement uses TRBV4-1 and TRBJ2-1; possibly TRBD2 for D (6 bases). The germline CDR1 and CDR2 sequences are MGHRA and YSYEKL. V was shortened by 5 bases and J by 4 bases, with 15 bases between the two germline ends. This CDR3 region has 15 residues.

This clone appeared once. This chain joins TRBV18 and TRBJ2-2, with 9 bases that match TRBD2. This CDR3 contains 19 residues. Germline CDR1 and CDR2: KGHSH and LQKENI. Trimming at V came to 6 bases and at J to 0 bases, leaving 14 bases not matched to a gene. CDR3 in DNA: TGTGCCAGCTCGTCGTTGGGCGCTAGCGGGAACACGAACACCGGGGAGCTGTTTTTT. Protein product: CASSSLGASGNTNTGELFF. The full variable domain, with the rest looked up from reference TRBV18 and TRBJ2-2, is NAGVMQNPRHLVRRRGQEARLRCSPMKGHSHVYWYRQLPEEGLKFMVYLQKENIIDESGMPKERFSAEFPKEGPSILRIQQVVRGDSAAYFCASSSLGASGNTNTGELFFGEGSRLTVL.

The gene calls are TRBV2 and TRBJ1-2; 8 bases align to TRBD1. The ends lost 8 bases at V and 4 bases at J; junction bases unmatched: 12. CDR3 length: 15 amino acids. Germline CDR1 is SNHLY and CDR2 is FYNNEI. CDR3 residues: CASSPAGGKTYGYTF. The CDR3 DNA follows: TGTGCCAGCTCCCCAGCAGGGGGCAAGACCTATGGCTACACCTTC.

The chain joins TRBV7-3 to TRBJ2-1; D possibly corresponds to TRBD2 (6 bases). Germline-derived CDR1 and CDR2 are SGHTA and FQGTGA. Trimming stripped 5 bases from V and 7 bases from J, with 12 bases between. The CDR3 is made up of 13 amino acids. The CDR3 here is CASSRLVSNEQFF. CDR3 nucleotides: TGTGCCAGCAGCCGACTAGTTTCTAATGAGCAGTTCTTC.